The present TCR beta chain was sequenced within a study of control samples from healthy donors and cancer patients. The table came from immunoSEQ multiplex PCR; TCRdb's copy has only in-frame clones and leaves some out. The sample records some 140,000 clones, around nine tenths being singletons. CDR1 and CDR2 from the germline V gene are MNHEY and SVGEGT. V was trimmed by 5 bases and J by 0 bases, leaving 20 bases between them. The CDR3 has 17 amino acids. J is TRBJ2-7 and V is TRBV6-2 or TRBV6-3; weak D call: TRBD2 (6 bases). This TCR came from a man aged 30 to 39 in good health. The sample comprised blood. The CDR3 coding sequence is TGTGCCAGCAGTCCCCTCGGTGTAGCGGTAAGCTCCTACGAGCAGTACTTC. Amino acid sequence: CASSPLGVAVSSYEQYF.